A selection of T cell receptor beta chains follows, all from one sample in a study of T cells in Graves' hyperthyroidism and ophthalmopathy. Each CDR3 protein is one row after TCRdb ran MiXCR on the multiplex PCR reads. Of approximately 430,000 distinct CDR3 sequences detected, approximately 14% appear once; the ten largest clones hold around 14%. Sample: blood. These receptors were obtained from a woman aged 18-29 years with Graves' hyperthyroidism. Both conserved end residues are part of each CDR3. A D gene is named only where the DNA matches it firmly. Size is stated for part of the rows, as once, few or many counts, or as a class when the clone is expanded.

TGCAGTGCCAATACCGGGACAGCTTCCTACGAGCAGTACTTC	CSANTGTASYEQYF	TRBV20-1	TRBJ2-7	TRBD1	14	.
TGTGCCAGCAGACCTGGACAGGGAAATTCACCCCTCCACTTT	CASRPGQGNSPLHF	TRBV2	TRBJ1-6	TRBD1	14	.
TGCGCCAGCAGCTCCCTTTCTGCGGGGGGGCACTACAATGAGCAGTTCTTC	CASSSLSAGGHYNEQFF	TRBV5-1	TRBJ2-1	TRBD2	17	.
TGTGCCAGCAGTTTCCGGGACAGACCTACCTATGGCTACACCTTC	CASSFRDRPTYGYTF	TRBV27	TRBJ1-2	TRBD1	15	few
TGTGCCAGCAGTCAAAGGACTAGCCCCAACTCCTACAATGAGCAGTTCTTC	CASSQRTSPNSYNEQFF	TRBV27	TRBJ2-1	TRBD2	17	many
TGTGCCAGCAGGGACTCACAGGGGGTTGGAACTGAAGCTTTCTTT	CASRDSQGVGTEAFF	TRBV3-1	TRBJ1-1	TRBD1	15	.
TGCAGTGCTATTCCCCAGGCCCTTAGCGATGGCTACACCTTC	CSAIPQALSDGYTF	TRBV20-1	TRBJ1-2	.	14	.
TGTGCCACCAGTGACCGCTGGGACAGGTCGTCAGATACGCAGTATTTT	CATSDRWDRSSDTQYF	TRBV24-1	TRBJ2-3	TRBD1	16	many
TGTGCCAGCAGCTCGCCCCCTCCCGATACGCAGTATTTT	CASSSPPPDTQYF	TRBV7-9	TRBJ2-3	.	13	.
TGTGCCAGCAGTTCTTTGGACAGACACTACGAGCAGTACTTC	CASSSLDRHYEQYF	TRBV12-3/TRBV12-4	TRBJ2-7	.	14	.
TGCGCCAGCAGCCAAGTATTACAGATCTTTAGCAATCAGCCCCAGCATTTT	CASSQVLQIFSNQPQHF	TRBV4-1	TRBJ1-5	.	17	.
TGCAGTGCTAGAGATATCGTTAATGAAAAACTGTTTTTT	CSARDIVNEKLFF	TRBV20-1	TRBJ1-4	.	13	many
TGTGCCAGCAATATAAGGCCAGGGGCCAACGTCCTGACTTTC	CASNIRPGANVLTF	TRBV2	TRBJ2-6	.	14	few
TGTGCCAGCTCACCGGAGACAGTGAACACTGAAGCTTTCTTT	CASSPETVNTEAFF	TRBV18	TRBJ1-1	.	14	many
TGTGCCAGCGGTCCTCGGGGGCACTCTGGAAACACCATATATTTT	CASGPRGHSGNTIYF	TRBV6-1	TRBJ1-3	.	15	few
TGTGCCAGCAGCTTGGCCCTTGGCGGGAGAGGGGAAGGAGAGACCCAGTACTTC	CASSLALGGRGEGETQYF	TRBV5-6	TRBJ2-5	TRBD2	18	.
TGTGCCAGCAGCTTTACCTCCTTGGATGAGCAGTTCTTC	CASSFTSLDEQFF	TRBV11-3	TRBJ2-1	.	13	many